This TCR beta chain was profiled in a study of cytomegalovirus exposure and HLA in healthy donors (TCRdb year 2017). In terms of the full investigation: An earlier analysis of roughly 500 of the donors reported 250 to 300 Gb of sequence data and 95 million to 120 million unique TCR beta sequences obtained from approximately 180 million T cells. The study profiled the T cell repertoires of 500 to 800 subjects by immunosequencing and related them to cytomegalovirus serostatus. About five DR-DQ haplotypes were treated as single units for association and clustering because of strong linkage in the cohort. Among roughly 400 genotyped donors of the cohort, an average of about 240,000 unique TCR beta nucleotide sequences were sequenced per donor, about a sixth of them non-productive. Donor age, sex, ethnicity and CMV serostatus were compiled alongside the repertoire data. To study patterns of TCR occurrence, a later analysis re-analyzed previously published TCR beta repertoires from 650 to 750 donors and added high-resolution HLA genotyping. All discovery cohort repertoires had been generated using a single sequencing platform. Around 320 gigabases of sequencing data and tens of millions of unique TCR sequences were included in an early release covering several hundred HLA-typed donors. The study combined high-throughput TCR immunosequencing, statistical association of individual TCRs with disease status, and machine learning to predict cytomegalovirus infection status. Besides the first cohort of 500 to 700 subjects, a separate validation cohort made up of 120 different subjects was used. In the later analysis, no new phenotypic data were used to find candidate immune exposures; instead, reliance was placed on TCR beta sequences and their occurrence across donors. In a later genetic analysis, genome-wide SNP genotypes for about 55% of the roughly 700 donors were used, and that subset was treated as a discovery cohort. To decide whether each TCR beta V gene segment behaved as functional or pseudogenic, an earlier analysis of nearly 600 of the donors relied on high-throughput TCR beta sequencing. Of the 398 genotyped donors, approximately 83% fell in the genetic ancestry cluster associated with self-reported Caucasian donors. HLA typing included class I and class II loci at four-digit resolution. The study was designed to test whether signatures of past pathogen exposure could be identified by cataloging public T cell receptors. The number of donors typed differed by locus, with about 629-630 for A, B, C, DRB1 and DQB1, roughly 520 for DQA1, about 610 for DPA1, and approximately 470 for DPB1.

In its sample, this clone was seen once. No cognate antigen has been identified for it. Base qualities are not recorded, but no much larger clone differs from it by a single base. V is pared back by 6 bases and J by 1 base, with 18 bases lying between the germline termini. The CDR3 runs 16 residues from the cysteine to the phenylalanine. CDR3 DNA is the only sequence kept; it has 48 bases, read in frame from the first base. Based on the germline V gene, the CDR1 and CDR2 sequences are KGHSH and LQKENI. Library prep was done by the immunoSEQ multiplex PCR assay. For the multiplex PCR, a mixture combining 60 forward primers for TCR Vbeta segments and 13 reverse primers for TCR Jbeta segments was used. The CDR3 region of rearranged TCR beta genes was amplified from genomic DNA with a multiplex PCR assay. Amplified TCR beta libraries were sequenced as 87-base-pair reads on the Illumina HiSeq System. The original pipeline was this. A later analysis counted tens of millions of unique TCR beta chains across the 550 to 800 repertoires, and around 9.9 million of these chains were shared by at least two donors. A nearest-neighbor algorithm error-corrected the raw reads and collapsed the reads into unique sequences, merging closely related sequences to remove PCR and sequencing errors. To assign V, D and J gene segments, CDR3 sequences were aligned to IMGT reference sequences. For a sequence to be retained, at least a six-nucleotide match to both a V gene segment and a J gene segment was required. Rearrangements were classified as productive when the CDR3 lacked stop codons and remained in frame with V and J, and all other rearrangements were classified as non-productive. CDR3 was defined according to IMGT convention as the region running from the second conserved V-encoded cysteine to the conserved J-encoded phenylalanine. The earlier analysis of more than 450 of the donors excluded sequences that lacked an unambiguous match to a single V gene segment. An earlier analysis of fewer than 650 of the donors classified V segments as functional when productive rearrangements were above 56.7% and as segregating when the standard deviation between donors was above 5%. To diagnose cytomegalovirus status from the catalog of TCR beta chain sequences, a statistical classification framework was built. A later analysis assigned V and J genes by comparing TCR nucleotide sequences with IMGT/GENE-DB human TR gene sequences. Using the TCRdist pipeline, a later analysis assigned CDR3 sequences along with most-parsimonious VDJ recombination scenarios. A later analysis defined each TCR beta chain by its CDR3 amino acid sequence plus V-gene family, and excluded reads lacking a unique V-gene family. As a way to deal with suspected cross-contamination and a sequencing artifact, a later analysis dropped 450 to 600 nucleotide sequences that were highly shared and had low generation probability. A later analysis calculated a clonal expansion index for each public chain from normalized within-repertoire ranks of inferred template counts. A later analysis computed generation probabilities with a VDJ recombination model fitted to out-of-frame rearrangements, and checked the results against IGoR. Hypergeometric tests were used in a later analysis to score TCR-TCR, TCR-HLA and TCR-CMV co-occurrence, with a repertoire-size bias correction applied to the TCR pairs. In a later analysis, false discovery rates were estimated by permuting HLA or CMV assignments 20 times. In a later analysis, co-occurring TCRs were grouped using DBSCAN, with TCRdist sequence similarity added in when clustering inside HLA-allele-positive subsets. For co-occurrence clustering, repertoires with fewer than 30,000 or more than 120,000 public chains were excluded, along with roughly 5 repertoires with anomalous nucleotide sharing. As stored in TCRdb, this immuneACCESS dataset retains in-frame rearrangements with V and J assigned. A fraction of the clones does not appear; measured against another copy, unresolved V genes explain less than half of the discrepancy, and the remainder lacks a known reason. The V and J calls and the clone size are those of that table, but D and trimming were determined from the DNA. This sample lists about 92,000 clones; roughly 80% were detected once. Under 8% of the sample is taken by the ten largest.

The paper's findings and limits, for the study overall: According to a later genetic analysis, donors in an Asian-associated ancestry cluster had fewer N-insertions in productive TCRs than the approximately 630-donor mean. It was suggested by the authors that the approach could potentially be generalized to other disease states and immunological phenotypes. A further reported finding was that TCR beta sequences accurately predicted the HLA-A and HLA-B alleles for most subjects in the first cohort. In both the original and validation cohorts, the classifier was reported to diagnose cytomegalovirus status with high specificity and sensitivity. A later analysis found that HLA-associated TCR beta chains were more clonally expanded and had lower generation probabilities than equally common non-associated chains. In a later analysis, TCR association rates were found to vary across HLA loci, with the most associated TCRs seen for DRB1 alleles and the fewest for HLA-C alleles. A cluster of highly shared sequence variants was judged likely to be a technical artifact of the sequencing pipeline. Correlated functional status among segregating V segments might reflect linkage disequilibrium, but an unknown experimental factor could not be ruled out. Some IMGT-functional V segments, including TRBV6-2 and TRBV6-3, could not be told apart with the 87-base-pair reads, so those segments were excluded. In vitro tests confirmed that three of the cytomegalovirus-associated TCR beta chains recognize cytomegalovirus antigens. In a later genetic analysis, a missense DCLRE1C variant was associated with V-gene and J-gene trimming of TCR beta chains, and the association was replicated in an independent cohort. Roughly 17 rarely observed V segments, including chromosome 9 orphons, were excluded from the earlier analysis of approximately 500 of the donors because counts were too low. When HLA alleles, especially DR and DQ, strongly co-occurred, attributing TCR associations to individual alleles was difficult. In a later analysis, several top co-occurrence clusters were reported to appear linked to parvovirus B19, influenza, CMV and Epstein-Barr virus. In a later analysis, about 17,000 TCR beta sequences were associated with specific HLA alleles at a false discovery rate of 0.05. Only TCR beta chains were sequenced in this cohort, and the absence of alpha or paired-chain data limited detectable features. In the study, around 150 TCR beta chains were listed as associated with cytomegalovirus. Because some donors lacked HLA typing at each locus, the association tests relied only on the typed subset. Presence/absence analyses assumed roughly uniform sequencing depth across donors, an assumption that may not hold. In an earlier analysis of under 600 of the donors, most TCR beta V segments were observed in productive rearrangements about 87% or about 30% of the time, broadly matching IMGT annotations. Across donors, most TCR sequences were observed very rarely, whereas some public TCRs were present in many individuals. For the cohort, immune exposure information was limited to CMV serostatus. Most CMV-associated TCR beta chains appeared to be HLA-restricted in a later analysis, and the HLA associations seemed to be driven largely by CMV exposure.

In total, approximately 690 healthy bone marrow donors made up the cohort. All cohort members were sampled while nominally healthy, although unrecorded immune exposures were likely present. The donor tested CMV seropositive and was one of the 289 seropositive cohort members. A peripheral blood sample was provided by each donor, and peripheral blood mononuclear cells were used for TCR beta sequencing. The Qiagen DNeasy Blood Extraction Kit was used to extract genomic DNA from the blood cell samples. The sample taken for sequencing was PBMCs. The TCR was taken from a man aged 50-59 years in good health and CMV-seropositive. The rearranged segments are TRBV18 and TRBJ1-1; the D segment cannot be called with confidence. The CDR3 amino acid sequence is: CASSPRWLEGNTEAFF. The nucleotide sequence reads TGTGCCAGCTCTCCCCGGTGGCTCGAGGGGAACACTGAAGCTTTCTTT.